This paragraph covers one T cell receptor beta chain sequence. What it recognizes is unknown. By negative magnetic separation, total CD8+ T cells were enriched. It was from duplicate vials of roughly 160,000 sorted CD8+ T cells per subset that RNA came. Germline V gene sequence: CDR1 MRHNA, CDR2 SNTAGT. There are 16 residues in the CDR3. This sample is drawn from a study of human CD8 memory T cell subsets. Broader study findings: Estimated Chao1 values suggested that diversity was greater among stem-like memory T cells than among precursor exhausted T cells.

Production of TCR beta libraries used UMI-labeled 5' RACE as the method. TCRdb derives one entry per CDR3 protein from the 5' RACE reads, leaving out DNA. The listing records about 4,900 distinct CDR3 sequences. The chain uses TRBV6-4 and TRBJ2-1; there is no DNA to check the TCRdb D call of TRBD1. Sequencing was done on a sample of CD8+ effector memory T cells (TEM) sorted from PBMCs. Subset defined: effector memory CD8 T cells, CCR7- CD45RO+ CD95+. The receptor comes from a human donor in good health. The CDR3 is CASSDTDRGHGDEQFF.